The rows below give T cell receptor beta chains drawn from one sample of a study of human T cells and chemical hapten exposure. TCRdb ran MiXCR on the RACE reads and lists one entry per CDR3 protein. This table has tens of thousands of distinct CDR3 sequences, 10% appearing once. The sequencing used whole blood, collected in connection with sensitization to the hapten diphenylcyclopropenone (DPC). Receptors originate from a woman younger than 45 with alopecia areata. Some clones in this sample may be carry-over from other donors' samples. The CDR3 runs from the conserved cysteine through the conserved F or W. Each record gives: V gene, D gene, J gene, clone size, CDR3 protein, CDR3 DNA. D genes are given only for firm matches. Expanded clones are given a class, and other clones once, few, many or no size at all.

TRBV20-1	-	TRBJ2-1	-	CSARVKPDERTYNEQLF	TGCAGTGCTAGAGTTAAACCGGACGAGCGGACCTACAATGAGCAGCTCTTC
TRBV18	TRBD1	TRBJ1-1	many	CASSPRHGTGILNTEAFF	TGTGCCAGCTCACCCCGGCACGGGACAGGGATCCTGAACACTGAAGCTTTCTTT
TRBV6-5	-	TRBJ1-6	-	CASSYSDSPLHF	TGTGCCAGCAGTTACTCGGATTCACCCCTCCACTTT
TRBV20-1	-	TRBJ2-7	many	CSASGSSYEQYF	TGCAGTGCTAGCGGGAGCTCCTACGAGCAGTACTTC
TRBV20-1	-	TRBJ2-2	-	CSAQDPRNTGELFF	TGCAGTGCTCAGGACCCGAGGAACACCGGGGAGCTGTTTTTT
TRBV5-1	-	TRBJ1-4	few	CASSLTGAVPTGNEKLFF	TGCGCCAGCAGCTTGACTGGGGCAGTCCCTACAGGGAATGAAAAACTGTTTTTT
TRBV6-2/TRBV6-3	-	TRBJ2-1	-	CASSYSHNEQFF	TGTGCCAGCAGTTACTCCCACAATGAGCAGTTCTTC
TRBV6-2/TRBV6-3	-	TRBJ2-6	-	CASSWSAFSGANVLTF	TGTGCCAGCAGTTGGTCGGCCTTCTCTGGGGCCAACGTCCTGACTTTC
TRBV18	-	TRBJ1-2	few	CASSPFRGGDYGYTF	TGTGCCAGCTCACCATTTCGGGGAGGCGACTATGGCTACACCTTC
TRBV6-5	-	TRBJ2-1	few	CASSYSMRQDEQFF	TGTGCCAGCAGTTACTCGATGAGGCAAGATGAGCAGTTCTTC
TRBV6-4	TRBD2	TRBJ2-3	-	CASSATSGSTDTQYF	TGTGCCAGCAGTGCTACTAGCGGGAGCACAGATACGCAGTATTTT
TRBV10-3	-	TRBJ2-3	few	CAISASFARVQPGTDTQYF	TGTGCCATCAGTGCGTCGTTCGCCCGGGTCCAACCTGGCACAGATACGCAGTATTTT
TRBV5-6	-	TRBJ1-1	many	CASSLTLGTEAFF	TGTGCCAGCAGCTTGACCCTGGGCACTGAAGCTTTCTTT
TRBV6-5	TRBD1	TRBJ2-2	-	CASKWGQGRTGELFF	TGTGCCAGCAAGTGGGGACAGGGAAGGACCGGGGAGCTGTTTTTT
TRBV24-1	-	TRBJ2-1	-	CATSDPARGAAPEQFF	TGTGCCACCAGTGATCCCGCGAGAGGCGCTGCCCCTGAGCAGTTCTTC
TRBV6-5	-	TRBJ1-1	-	CASSESQGATEAFF	TGTGCCAGCAGTGAGTCCCAGGGCGCCACTGAAGCTTTCTTT
TRBV6-6	TRBD1	TRBJ1-5	few	CASSRGQGANRGNQPQHF	TGTGCCAGCAGCCGCGGACAGGGGGCGAATCGCGGCAATCAGCCCCAGCATTTT
TRBV6-2/TRBV6-3	TRBD2	TRBJ2-7	few	CASSPRREGYEQYF	TGTGCCAGCAGTCCCCGGCGGGAGGGCTACGAGCAGTACTTC
TRBV9	-	TRBJ1-5	many	CASSAGVGQPQHF	TGTGCCAGCAGCGCAGGGGTAGGTCAGCCCCAGCATTTT
TRBV18	TRBD1	TRBJ1-6	many	CASSPDRRNSPLHF	TGTGCCAGCTCACCGGACAGGAGGAATTCACCCCTCCACTTT
TRBV18	-	TRBJ1-1	many	CASSPEGRANTEAFF	TGTGCCAGCTCACCAGAGGGACGCGCGAACACTGAAGCTTTCTTT
TRBV18	-	TRBJ1-1	few	CASSPLGAAGKNTEAFF	TGTGCCAGCTCACCACTGGGGGCGGCAGGGAAGAACACTGAAGCTTTCTTT
TRBV7-9	-	TRBJ1-1	many	CASSSGSTGSTEAFF	TGTGCCAGCAGCTCAGGAAGCACAGGGTCCACTGAAGCTTTCTTT
TRBV7-9	-	TRBJ1-1	-	CASSLREGYTEAFF	TGTGCCAGCAGCTTAAGGGAAGGCTACACTGAAGCTTTCTTT
TRBV2	-	TRBJ2-1	many	CASSGVALGSYNEQFF	TGTGCCAGCAGTGGCGTCGCCCTCGGCTCCTACAATGAGCAGTTCTTC
TRBV29-1	-	TRBJ1-1	many	CSVTGRLNTEAFF	TGCAGCGTTACAGGGCGATTGAACACTGAAGCTTTCTTT
TRBV6-2/TRBV6-3	-	TRBJ2-3	few	CASRSDYNTDTQYF	TGTGCCAGCAGATCGGACTACAACACAGATACGCAGTATTTT
TRBV6-2/TRBV6-3	-	TRBJ2-1	-	CASSYSGGGKNEQFF	TGTGCCAGCAGTTATAGCGGAGGCGGGAAGAATGAGCAGTTCTTC
TRBV19	TRBD1	TRBJ1-2	many	CASSITQTGETGYTF	TGTGCCAGTAGTATTACCCAGACAGGGGAGACGGGCTACACCTTC
TRBV20-1	TRBD2	TRBJ2-4	-	CSASLRLAGFQRDTQYF	TGCAGTGCTAGTCTCCGACTAGCGGGGTTTCAAAGGGACACTCAGTACTTC
TRBV11-3	TRBD1	TRBJ2-7	-	CASSSTTGTGKENEQYF	TGTGCCAGCAGCTCAACCACGGGGACAGGGAAAGAGAACGAGCAGTACTTC
TRBV28	TRBD1	TRBJ1-2	-	CASSIQGALGYTF	TGTGCCAGCAGTATACAGGGGGCTCTGGGCTACACCTTC
TRBV4-1	-	TRBJ2-1	many	CASNQEARFSGEQFF	TGCGCCAGCAACCAAGAAGCACGGTTCTCGGGTGAGCAGTTCTTC
TRBV6-5	-	TRBJ2-1	many	CASRGNMIYNEQFF	TGTGCCAGCAGGGGTAACATGATTTACAATGAGCAGTTCTTC
TRBV7-6	TRBD1	TRBJ1-1	-	CASSLARGQGLTEAFF	TGTGCCAGCAGCTTAGCGCGGGGACAGGGGTTGACTGAAGCTTTCTTT
TRBV6-1	-	TRBJ2-6	-	CASSNPLRIVSGANVLTF	TGTGCCAGCAGTAACCCCCTTCGTATAGTCTCTGGGGCCAACGTCCTGACTTTC
TRBV29-1	-	TRBJ2-1	many	CSVLIRTSEQFF	TGCAGCGTATTGATTAGAACCAGTGAGCAGTTCTTC
TRBV5-1	TRBD2	TRBJ2-3	many	CASSLGLAGGTSTDTQYF	TGCGCCAGCAGCTTGGGACTAGCGGGAGGCACTAGCACAGATACGCAGTATTTT
TRBV12-3/TRBV12-4	TRBD2	TRBJ2-3	few	CASSLAGGQYF	TGTGCCAGCAGTCTAGCGGGGGGGCAGTATTTT
TRBV20-1	TRBD2	TRBJ2-3	many	CSASGSAGLAGVSTDTQYF	TGCAGTGCCTCAGGGTCGGCGGGACTAGCGGGAGTTAGCACAGATACGCAGTATTTT
TRBV20-1	TRBD1	TRBJ2-2	many	CSARGRGSGTGELFF	TGCAGTGCTAGGGGCAGGGGGTCGGGCACCGGGGAGCTGTTTTTT
TRBV18	-	TRBJ1-1	few	CASSNANTEAFF	TGTGCCAGCTCCAACGCTAACACTGAAGCTTTCTTT
TRBV5-4	-	TRBJ1-2	-	CASSSGTDNYGYTF	TGTGCCAGCAGCTCCGGGACGGATAACTATGGCTACACCTTC
TRBV20-1	-	TRBJ2-3	many	CSAREWLRGSTQYF	TGCAGTGCTAGAGAATGGCTACGCGGGTCTACGCAGTATTTT
TRBV5-1	-	TRBJ2-3	-	CASGEDTQYF	TGCGCCAGCGGGGAAGATACGCAGTATTTT
TRBV28	TRBD1	TRBJ1-4	-	CASSLPGQSEKLFF	TGTGCCAGCAGTCTCCCGGGACAGAGTGAAAAACTGTTTTTT
TRBV9	TRBD1	TRBJ1-3	-	CASSAVTRTGGGNTIYF	TGTGCCAGCAGCGCCGTTACCCGGACAGGGGGCGGAAACACCATATATTTT
TRBV1	-	TRBJ2-7	-	CTSSQVCPSGPYEQYF	TGCACCAGCAGCCAAGTCTGTCCTAGCGGTCCCTACGAGCAGTACTTC
TRBV6-5	-	TRBJ1-1	many	CASSYGRETEAFF	TGTGCCAGCAGTTACGGCAGGGAGACTGAAGCTTTCTTT
TRBV4-1	-	TRBJ1-5	-	CASSHIKGGDDQPQHF	TGCGCCAGCAGCCATATTAAAGGGGGGGATGATCAGCCCCAGCATTTT
TRBV6-1	-	TRBJ1-5	many	CASSALSSGNQPQHF	TGTGCCAGCAGCGCCCTTAGCTCAGGGAATCAGCCCCAGCATTTT
TRBV29-1	-	TRBJ1-1	many	CSVRTDSGTEAFF	TGCAGCGTCCGGACAGATTCGGGGACTGAAGCTTTCTTT
TRBV6-5	-	TRBJ2-3	many	CASRGDADTQYF	TGTGCCAGCAGGGGCGATGCAGATACGCAGTATTTT
TRBV2	TRBD1	TRBJ1-5	many	CASSDGTANQPQHF	TGTGCCAGCAGTGACGGGACAGCCAATCAGCCCCAGCATTTT
TRBV6-2/TRBV6-3	TRBD2	TRBJ2-2	many	CASSPAGRAGELFF	TGTGCCAGCAGCCCAGCGGGAAGGGCCGGGGAGCTGTTTTTT